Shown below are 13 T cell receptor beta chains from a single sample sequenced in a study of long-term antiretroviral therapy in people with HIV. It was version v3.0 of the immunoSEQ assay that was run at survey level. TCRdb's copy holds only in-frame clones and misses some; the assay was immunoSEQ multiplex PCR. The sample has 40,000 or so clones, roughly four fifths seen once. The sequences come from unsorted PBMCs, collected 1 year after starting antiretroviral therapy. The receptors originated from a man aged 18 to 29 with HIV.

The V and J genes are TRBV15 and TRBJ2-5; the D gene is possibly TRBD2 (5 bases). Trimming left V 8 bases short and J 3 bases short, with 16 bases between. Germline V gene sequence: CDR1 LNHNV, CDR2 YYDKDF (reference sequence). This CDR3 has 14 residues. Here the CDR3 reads CATVSAETKETQYF. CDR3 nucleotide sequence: TGTGCCACCGTCTCAGCGGAGACCAAAGAGACCCAGTACTTC.

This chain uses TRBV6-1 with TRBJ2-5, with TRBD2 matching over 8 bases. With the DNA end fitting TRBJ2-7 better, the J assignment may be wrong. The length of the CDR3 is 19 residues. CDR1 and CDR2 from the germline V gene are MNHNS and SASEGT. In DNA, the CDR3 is TGTGCCAGCAGTGGTCCGAGAAGGGCGGGAGGCCACCTCTCCTACGAGCAGTACTTC. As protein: CASSGPRRAGGHLSYEQYF.

The CDR3 DNA reads TGTGCCAGCAGTTATTTCCCTAGCGGGATCTACGAGCAGTACTTC. As protein: CASSYFPSGIYEQYF. The V gene is TRBV6-6, the J gene TRBJ2-7; 9 bases line up with TRBD2. In germline, CDR1 is MNHNY, CDR2 SVGAGI (reference sequence). Germline trimming cut 3 bases from V and 3 bases from J; bases unmatched to any gene: 6. This CDR3 contains 15 residues.

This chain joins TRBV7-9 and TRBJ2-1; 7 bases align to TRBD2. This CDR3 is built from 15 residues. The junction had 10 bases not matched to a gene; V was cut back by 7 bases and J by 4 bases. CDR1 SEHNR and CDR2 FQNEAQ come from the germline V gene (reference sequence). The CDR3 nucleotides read TGTGCCAGCATGAGCCGGGGGGAAAGGTACAATGAGCAGTTCTTC. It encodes CASMSRGERYNEQFF.

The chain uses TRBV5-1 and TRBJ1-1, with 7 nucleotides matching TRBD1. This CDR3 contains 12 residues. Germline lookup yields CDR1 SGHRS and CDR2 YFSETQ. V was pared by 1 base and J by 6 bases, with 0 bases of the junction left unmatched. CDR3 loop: CASSLTGAEAFF. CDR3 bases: TGCGCCAGCAGCTTGACAGGGGCTGAAGCTTTCTTT. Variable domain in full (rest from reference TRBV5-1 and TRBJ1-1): KAGVTQTPRYLIKTRGQQVTLSCSPISGHRSVSWYQQTPGQGLQFLFEYFSETQRNKGNFPGRFSGRQFSNSRSEMNVSTLELGDSALYLCASSLTGAEAFFGQGTRLTVV.

The CDR3 protein is CASRIRLTGANVLTF. The CDR3 bases are TGTGCCAGCAGGATCCGGCTTACTGGGGCCAACGTCCTGACTTTC. The chain employs TRBV5-6 and TRBJ2-6; unclear D gene. Germline CDR1 and CDR2: SGHDT and YYEEEE. CDR3 length: 15 residues. The germline V and J ends were trimmed by 5 bases and 2 bases, with 11 bases remaining between them.

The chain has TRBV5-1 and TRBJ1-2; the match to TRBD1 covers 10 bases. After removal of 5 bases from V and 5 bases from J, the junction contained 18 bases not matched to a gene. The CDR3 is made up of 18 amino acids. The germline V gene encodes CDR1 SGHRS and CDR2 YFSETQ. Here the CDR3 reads CASSPRPGQGMWLYGYTF. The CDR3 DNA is TGCGCCAGCAGTCCCCGCCCGGGACAGGGGATGTGGCTATATGGCTACACCTTC.

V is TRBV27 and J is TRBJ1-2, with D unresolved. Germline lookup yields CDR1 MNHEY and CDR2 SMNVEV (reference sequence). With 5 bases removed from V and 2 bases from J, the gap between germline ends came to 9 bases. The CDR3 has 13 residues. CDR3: CASSPLGNYGYTF. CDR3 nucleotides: TGTGCCAGCAGTCCCCTGGGCAACTATGGCTACACCTTC.

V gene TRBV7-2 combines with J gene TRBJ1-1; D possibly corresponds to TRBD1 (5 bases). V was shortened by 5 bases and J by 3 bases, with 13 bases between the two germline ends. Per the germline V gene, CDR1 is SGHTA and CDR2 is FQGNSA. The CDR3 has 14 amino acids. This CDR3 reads CASSPHPGDTEAFF. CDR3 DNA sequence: TGTGCCAGCAGCCCCCACCCGGGGGACACTGAAGCTTTCTTT.

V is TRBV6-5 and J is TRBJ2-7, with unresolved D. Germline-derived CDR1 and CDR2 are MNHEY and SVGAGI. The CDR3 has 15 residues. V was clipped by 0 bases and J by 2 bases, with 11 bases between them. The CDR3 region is CASSYSGYNPYEQYF. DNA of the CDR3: TGTGCCAGCAGTTACTCTGGCTATAACCCCTACGAGCAGTACTTC.

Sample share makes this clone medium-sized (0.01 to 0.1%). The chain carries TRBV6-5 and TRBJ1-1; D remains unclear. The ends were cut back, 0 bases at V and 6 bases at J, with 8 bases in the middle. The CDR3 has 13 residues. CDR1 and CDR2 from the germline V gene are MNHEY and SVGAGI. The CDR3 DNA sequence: TGTGCCAGCAGTTACTCAGGGCTCCCTGAAGCTTTCTTT. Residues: CASSYSGLPEAFF.

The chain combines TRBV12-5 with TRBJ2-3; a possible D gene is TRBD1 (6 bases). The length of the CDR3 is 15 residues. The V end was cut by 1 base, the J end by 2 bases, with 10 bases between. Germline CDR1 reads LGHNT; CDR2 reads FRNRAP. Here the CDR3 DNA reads TGTGCTAGTGGTTTGGCGACAGGCTTCACAGATACGCAGTATTTT. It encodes CASGLATGFTDTQYF.

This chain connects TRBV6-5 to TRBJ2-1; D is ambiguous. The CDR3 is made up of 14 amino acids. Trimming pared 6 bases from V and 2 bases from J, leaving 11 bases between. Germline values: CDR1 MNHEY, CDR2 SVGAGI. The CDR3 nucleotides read TGTGCCAGCAGGGACGTAAGTACCTACAATGAGCAGTTCTTC. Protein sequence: CASRDVSTYNEQFF.